Presented here are 30 T cell receptor beta chains from one specimen sequenced in a study of sequential checkpoint blockade in melanoma. Method: immunoSEQ multiplex PCR; TCRdb's copy keeps in-frame clones and lacks some. The sample yields roughly 12,000 clones, approximately 79% seen once. Stated treatment: randomized to nivolumab then ipilimumab (arm A) or the reverse (arm B). The sample in question was CD8+ T cells sorted from blood (inferred from file names), obtained from a patient given nivolumab and ipilimumab in sequence. The receptors come from a human donor with melanoma.

The V gene is TRBV19, the J gene TRBJ1-5; 9 bases match TRBD1. This CDR3 has 15 residues. CDR1 is LNHDA and CDR2 is SQIVND in the germline V gene (reference sequence). Trimming cost V 7 bases and J 4 bases; bases outside gene matches: 8. CDR3 in amino acids: CASTDRGFLNQPQHF. In DNA, the CDR3 is TGTGCCAGTACGGACAGGGGATTCTTAAATCAGCCCCAGCATTTT.

This clone was detected a few times. The chain recombines TRBV20-1 with TRBJ2-7, with a weak D call TRBD1 (6 bases). Per germline, CDR1 DFQATT and CDR2 SNEGSKA (reference sequence). The CDR3 covers 11 residues. Trimming took 4 bases from V and 6 from J, leaving 10 bases between them. CDR3 nucleotide sequence: TGCAGTGCTATGACAGGAGTCGAGCAGTACTTC. Its translation: CSAMTGVEQYF.

This chain links TRBV27 with TRBJ1-1, with TRBD1 matching 8 bases. CDR1 and CDR2 (germline): MNHEY, SMNVEV (reference sequence). V lost 1 base to trimming and J lost 12 bases; unmatched junction nucleotides: 10. CDR3 length: 14 amino acids. In nucleotides, the CDR3 is TGTGCCAGCAGTTTATTGTCAGGGGGCGGCGTGACTTTCTTT. Its translation: CASSLLSGGGVTFF.

A few counts support this clone. A much bigger clone sits one base away, suggesting this may be a read error. This chain uses TRBV11-3 with TRBJ1-2; 8 positions match TRBD1. Germline values: CDR1 SGHNT, CDR2 YENEEA. The CDR3 contains 13 residues. The CDR3 sequence: CASSLAGGWGYTF. Here the CDR3 DNA reads TGCGCCAGCAGCTTGGCAGGGGGCTGGGGCTACACCTTC.

This clone has just a few counts. V gene TRBV7-3 combines with J gene TRBJ1-2; 8 bases map to TRBD1. In germline, CDR1 is SGHTA, CDR2 FQGTGA. The CDR3 extends over 16 amino acids. V lost 3 bases, J lost 0 bases, and 6 bases stayed unmatched. CDR3 sequence (DNA): TGTGCCAGCAGCTTGGCAGGGGGCTATCCTAACTATGGCTACACCTTC. Translated, it gives CASSLAGGYPNYGYTF. Looking up the rest from reference TRBV7-3 and TRBJ1-2 gives the full variable domain: GAGVSQTPSNKVTEKGKYVELRCDPISGHTALYWYRQSLGQGPEFLIYFQGTGAADDSGLPNDRFFAVRPEGSVSTLKIQRTERGDSAVYLCASSLAGGYPNYGYTFGSGTRLTVV.

The chain is built from TRBV29-1 and TRBJ2-3; 14 nucleotides line up with TRBD2. The CDR3 is 17 amino acids. Germline values: CDR1 SQVTM, CDR2 ANQGSEA. With V trimmed by 3 bases and J by 5 bases, 10 bases remained unmatched. For the CDR3, the DNA is TGCAGCGTTGACGGACTAGCGGGAGGCCACAGCGGAGATACGCAGTATTTT. Translating gives CSVDGLAGGHSGDTQYF.

The sample holds one count of this clone. The rearrangement joins TRBV9 to TRBJ2-7; possible D gene TRBD2, 6 bases. Between the trimmed V and J ends, which lost 7 bases and 2 bases, there was a span of 16 bases. Germline V gene sequence: CDR1 SGDLS, CDR2 YYNGEE. The CDR3 loop spans 14 amino acids. The CDR3 reads CASGGRTNAYEQYF. For the CDR3, the DNA is TGTGCCAGCGGTGGAAGGACTAACGCCTACGAGCAGTACTTC.

This chain connects TRBV7-6 to TRBJ2-7; TRBD2 agrees at 8 bases. The CDR3 is 20 residues long. The germline V gene encodes CDR1 SGHVS and CDR2 FNYEAQ. J was trimmed by 7 bases and V by 7 bases; bases with no gene match: 30. Here the CDR3 DNA reads TGTGCCAGCATACAACCAACACCCGCCACCTCGGGGGGGGGCTCTAGAGAGCAGTACTTC. The encoded protein is CASIQPTPATSGGGSREQYF.

The table lists this clone with a count of one. V gene TRBV7-9 combines with J gene TRBJ2-3; tentative D call: TRBD1 (5 bases). Trimming pared 5 bases from V and 4 bases from J, leaving 25 bases between. The CDR3 loop spans 18 amino acids. CDR1 SEHNR and CDR2 FQNEAQ come from the germline V gene (reference sequence). This CDR3 is CASSPPLGHQWLADTQYF. The CDR3 nucleotides read TGTGCCAGCAGCCCGCCACTCGGACACCAGTGGTTAGCAGATACGCAGTATTTT.

This chain uses TRBV19 with TRBJ1-1; D uncertain. The CDR3 length is 15 residues. The V gene lost 2 bases and the J gene lost 4 bases, with 14 bases spanning the gap. Germline V gives CDR1 LNHDA, CDR2 SQIVND (reference sequence). The CDR3 coding sequence is TGTGCCAGTAGTATAACTGTCGGGAGTCCCACTGAAGCTTTCTTT. Protein product: CASSITVGSPTEAFF.

The V and J genes are TRBV13 and TRBJ2-7; 10 bases match TRBD1. V gave up 4 bases and J gave up 0 bases; unmatched junction bases: 6. Germline-derived CDR1 and CDR2 are PRHDT and FYEKMQ (reference sequence). CDR3 length: 16 amino acids. The CDR3 reads CASSSRRTGGSYEQYF. The CDR3 coding sequence is TGTGCCAGCAGCTCAAGGAGGACAGGGGGCTCCTACGAGCAGTACTTC.

This chain connects TRBV6-1 to TRBJ2-1; D might be TRBD2 (6 bases). Trimming pared 7 bases from V and 0 bases from J, leaving 13 bases between. Germline V gives CDR1 MNHNS, CDR2 SASEGT. CDR3 length equals 15 residues. DNA for the CDR3: TGTGCCAGCATCTCCGGGACTGCCTCCTACAATGAGCAGTTCTTC. Encoded protein: CASISGTASYNEQFF.

This chain links TRBV7-2 with TRBJ2-7; D may be TRBD2 (5 bases). Trimming pared 3 bases from V and 2 bases from J, leaving 11 bases between. The germline V gene encodes CDR1 SGHTA and CDR2 FQGNSA. This CDR3 contains 14 residues. CDR3 region: CASSFVSETYEQYF. The DNA of the CDR3 is TGTGCCAGCAGCTTCGTTAGCGAAACCTACGAGCAGTACTTC.

The rearrangement joins TRBV6-6 to TRBJ1-5; possible D gene TRBD1, 5 bases. This CDR3 region has 15 residues. CDR1 and CDR2 from the germline V gene are MNHNY and SVGAGI (reference sequence). The ends were cut back, 9 bases at V and 0 bases at J, with 15 bases in the middle. For the CDR3, the DNA is TGTGCCAGTGGTACAGGTACCTATAGCAATCAGCCCCAGCATTTT. It specifies CASGTGTYSNQPQHF.

V is TRBV7-8 and J is TRBJ2-3, with 7 bases that match TRBD2. Germline V CDR1 and CDR2: SGHVS, FQNEAQ. CDR3 length equals 17 residues. Trimming took 2 bases from V and 1 from J; bases not matched to a gene: 9. The CDR3 DNA follows: TGTGCCAGCAGCTTAAGTGTCCGGGACTACCGCACAGATACGCAGTATTTT. Translated, it gives CASSLSVRDYRTDTQYF.

The chain links TRBV5-6 to TRBJ1-2, with D possibly matching TRBD1 (5 bases). This CDR3 comprises 12 residues. Germline CDR1 SGHDT, CDR2 YYEEEE. The V end was cut by 6 bases, the J end by 8 bases, with 14 bases between. CDR3 sequence (DNA): TGTGCCAGCACGGAGCAGGGTAGCGGCTACACCTTC. Translating gives CASTEQGSGYTF.

The count of this clone is one. This chain joins TRBV30 and TRBJ1-1, with D possibly being TRBD1 (5 bases). Germline loops: CDR1 GTSNPN, CDR2 SVGIG (reference sequence). V dropped 0 bases and J dropped 14 bases, with 19 bases sitting between them. The CDR3 contains 13 residues. The CDR3 sequence: CAWSVGQAGVSFF. In DNA, the CDR3 is TGTGCCTGGAGTGTAGGGCAGGCGGGGGTGAGCTTCTTT.

A note on this clone: Compared with germline, one end of the junction differs, possibly owing to a read error. Other nucleotide sequences in the sample specify the same CDR3. CDR3 nucleotides: TGTGCCAGCAGCGGGCCAGGGTGGTTTAGCAATCAGCCCCAGCATTTC. Translated: CASSGPGWFSNQPQHF. The V gene is TRBV5-8, the J gene TRBJ1-5; maybe TRBD1 (5 bases). Germline V gene sequence: CDR1 SGHTS, CDR2 YDEGEE. CDR3 size: 16 residues.

The V and J genes are TRBV18 and TRBJ1-5; possible D gene TRBD1, 6 bases. Germline V lookup: CDR1 KGHSH, CDR2 LQKENI. The CDR3 has 16 amino acids. Deletions cut 0 bases from V and 3 bases from J, with 12 bases between. The CDR3 sequence: CASSPPPGVDNQPQHF. The DNA of the CDR3 is TGTGCCAGCTCACCACCTCCAGGGGTGGACAATCAGCCCCAGCATTTT. Full variable domain (rest looked up from reference TRBV18 and TRBJ1-5): NAGVMQNPRHLVRRRGQEARLRCSPMKGHSHVYWYRQLPEEGLKFMVYLQKENIIDESGMPKERFSAEFPKEGPSILRIQQVVRGDSAAYFCASSPPPGVDNQPQHFGDGTRLSIL.

A single count supports this clone. CDR3 DNA: TGCGCCAGCAGCCAGACTAGCGGGGTATACGAGCAGTACTTC. Translation: CASSQTSGVYEQYF. V and J are TRBV10-2 and TRBJ2-7, with 11 positions matching TRBD2. Germline loops: CDR1 WSHSY, CDR2 SAAADI. The CDR3 runs to 14 residues. The V segment lost 6 bases and the J segment 4 bases; nucleotides outside the gene matches: 5.

V is TRBV30 and J is TRBJ2-7; TRBD2 matches 11 bases. The CDR3 totals 16 residues. CDR1 is GTSNPN and CDR2 is SVGIG in the germline V gene (reference sequence). The V gene end was trimmed by 2 bases and the J gene end by 5 bases; junction bases not matched to a gene: 11. Here the CDR3 DNA reads TGTGCCTGGAGTTTGGTGACTAGCGGGACCTGGGACGAGCAGTACTTC. It codes for CAWSLVTSGTWDEQYF.

CDR3 sequence reads: CASSPPLKGEQYF. CDR3 nucleotides: TGCGCCAGCAGCCCCCCACTGAAGGGGGAGCAGTACTTC. V and J are TRBV4-1 and TRBJ2-7, with D tentatively TRBD1 (5 bases). From germline, CDR1 is MGHRA and CDR2 YSYEKL. The V gene lost 4 bases and the J gene lost 7 bases, with 14 bases spanning the gap. The CDR3 runs to 13 residues.

This clone was counted at least ten times. The chain uses TRBV6-1 and TRBJ2-3; D might be TRBD2 (6 bases). The CDR3 contains 15 residues. Per the germline V gene, CDR1 is MNHNS and CDR2 is SASEGT. Between the trimmed V and J ends, which lost 1 base and 2 bases, there was a span of 10 bases. In nucleotides, the CDR3 is TGTGCCAGCAGTGAAGGGAGGGAAGCCACAGATACGCAGTATTTT. It yields the protein CASSEGREATDTQYF.

J is TRBJ2-4 and V is TRBV5-1, with 7 bases identical to TRBD1. CDR3 length: 18 residues. V lost 4 bases, J lost 0 bases, and 13 bases stayed unmatched. The V gene's germline CDR1 is SGHRS and CDR2 YFSETQ. For the CDR3, the DNA is TGCGCCAGCAGCGGGGCCCTAGGGGGCAGCTTAGCCAAAAACATTCAGTACTTC. Translating it yields CASSGALGGSLAKNIQYF.

The rearrangement joins TRBV9 to TRBJ2-3; D is possibly TRBD2 (7 bases). The CDR3 extends over 16 amino acids. From germline, CDR1 is SGDLS and CDR2 YYNGEE. V dropped 4 bases and J dropped 3 bases, with 18 bases sitting between them. The chain's CDR3 is CASSLQGGGGTDTQYF. In nucleotides, the CDR3 is TGTGCCAGCAGCCTCCAAGGGGGGGGAGGGACAGATACGCAGTATTTT. Full variable domain (rest looked up from reference TRBV9 and TRBJ2-3): DSGVTQTPKHLITATGQRVTLRCSPRSGDLSVYWYQQSLDQGLQFLIQYYNGEERAKGNILERFSAQQFPDLHSELNLSSLELGDSALYFCASSLQGGGGTDTQYFGPGTRLTVL.

The chain combines TRBV6-1 with TRBJ1-2; D is ambiguous. The germline gives CDR1 MNHNS, CDR2 SASEGT. Trimming took 6 bases from V and 10 from J, leaving 9 bases between them. This CDR3 comprises 10 residues. The CDR3 region has the DNA TGTGCCAGCAGGGCGGGTGACTACACCTTC. It encodes CASRAGDYTF.

V gene TRBV28 combines with J gene TRBJ2-5, with D hard to call. CDR1 is MDHEN, CDR2 SYDVKM, per germline. This CDR3 contains 13 residues. Between the trimmed V and J ends, which lost 1 base and 5 bases, there was a span of 8 bases. The CDR3: CASSLSLLETQYF. In DNA, the CDR3 is TGTGCCAGCAGTTTATCCCTTCTTGAGACCCAGTACTTC.

The genes are TRBV10-1 and TRBJ2-1; TRBD1 matches 10 bases. Germline trimming cut 6 bases from V and 3 bases from J; bases unmatched to any gene: 2. Germline V gives CDR1 WNHNN, CDR2 SYGVQD (reference sequence). There are 14 residues in the CDR3. CDR3 loop: CASSDRGHYNEQFF. The CDR3 DNA is TGCGCCAGCAGCGACAGGGGGCACTACAATGAGCAGTTCTTC.

This clone appeared a few times. This sequence may be a read error, since a much larger clone differs from it by one base. The chain combines TRBV4-2 with TRBJ2-7, with 7 bases lining up with TRBD2. Germline V gene sequence: CDR1 LGHNA, CDR2 YNFKEQ. This CDR3 has 15 amino acids. Trimming took 1 base from V and 0 from J; bases not matched to a gene: 3. CDR3 loop: CASSQGSGISYEQYF. For the CDR3, the DNA is TGTGCCAGCAGCCAAGGGAGCGGGATCTCCTACGAGCAGTACTTC.

V and J are TRBV13 and TRBJ1-2, with 7 bases matching TRBD1. Germline-derived CDR1 and CDR2 are PRHDT and FYEKMQ (reference sequence). The ends lost 5 bases at V and 1 base at J; junction bases unmatched: 10. The CDR3 is made up of 16 amino acids. The CDR3 bases are TGTGCCAGCAGCCTTGGGACAGACCGTAGTAACTATGGCTACACCTTC. It specifies CASSLGTDRSNYGYTF.